The TCR beta chain described here comes from a study of beta chain features in type 1 diabetes (dated by TCRdb to 2016 to 2019). Background on the whole study: Mean age, gender distribution, total cell number and subset yield did not differ between patients and healthy donors. A total of roughly 100 million sorted cells were examined across all samples, and the number of cells per subset was strongly correlated with RNA yield. The study compared TCRB repertoires of sorted circulating CD4+ T cell subsets between recently diagnosed type 1 diabetes patients and matched healthy donors. Regulatory and stem cell-like memory subsets were isolated from only 8 patients and about 8 healthy donors, whereas naive and central memory subsets came from all 28 donors.

From the cysteine through the phenylalanine, the CDR3 covers 9 amino acids. Only the CDR3 part of the read is kept: 27 bases, read in frame from the first base. Deletion took 8 bases off V and 11 bases off J, with a span of 12 bases between the germline ends. Based on the germline V gene (reference sequence), the CDR1 and CDR2 sequences are GTSNPN and SVGIG. As regards this clone: Which antigen it targets is not known. No much larger clone exists at a distance of one base, and base qualities are not known.

The High Capacity cDNA Reverse Transcription Kit was used to reverse transcribe all of the isolated RNA, meaning that expressed TCRB transcripts were what got sequenced. Naive, central memory and regulatory T cell samples underwent deep immunoSEQ sequencing, averaging around 3.6 million total reads per sample. Sorted cells were lysed in RLT buffer, and RNA was extracted using DNase-treated RNeasy Micro or Mini kits according to cell number. To prevent cross-contamination, each cell subset was processed individually, whereas patient and healthy donor samples were processed jointly. The immunoSEQ multiplex PCR was used to amplify TCRB sequences from cDNA, yielding 87-bp fragments that span the CDR3 region. Sequencing of the amplicons was performed on the Illumina HiSeq platform. Processing in the source paper ran as follows. PCR bias was computationally corrected using synthetic template baselines, reads within Hamming distance 2 were collapsed, and singletons that could not be merged were discarded. Reads were aligned to IMGT to assign V, D and J genes, CDR3 length, and insertions or deletions at six rearrangement sites. Within each subset, clonotype counts were normalized to sorted cell number, and only after that were true diversity and Gini coefficients computed with the tcR R package. Repertoire sharing was quantified using the overlap coefficient calculated on TCRB nucleotide sequences. Out-of-frame TCRB sequences from naive cells were analyzed as a proxy for the pre-selection repertoire. In TCRdb, the immuneACCESS table is reduced to in-frame sequences with V and J assigned. These tables do not hold every clone; where another copy was compared, an unresolved V gene accounts for under half, and the others remain unexplained. D and trimming were read from the DNA, whereas the V and J calls and clone size are those reported in that table. For this sample there are over 350,000 clones; roughly 15% appear just once. The ten largest make up approximately 0.019% of the sample.

General conclusions and limits of the study: HLA sub-analyses involved small numbers of individuals, so any influence of HLA type on TCRB rearrangement remained unresolved. Type 1 diabetes patients showed a moderate but significant shortening of TCRB CDR3 length in all four CD4+ subsets. Because cDNA was sequenced instead of genomic DNA, activated cells with high expression could be over-represented, although the groups did not differ in activation or CD3 levels. Naive, central memory and regulatory TCRB repertoires appeared more similar among patients than among healthy donors. Shorter templates might have been favored by PCR, but patient and control samples were amplified and corrected together, so both groups would have been affected equally by any skew. Fewer insertions and more nucleotide deletions at VDJ recombination sites were observed in patients with type 1 diabetes, implying thymic rearrangement abnormalities.

Each donor gave one peripheral blood draw, averaging approximately 120 mL, which was collected into heparinised tubes. Naive, central memory, regulatory and stem cell-like memory CD4+ T cells were sorted on a BD FACSAria II using a panel including CD45RO, CCR7, CD25, CD127, CD95 and CD27. Purity was above 95% for every sorted population. PBMCs were isolated immediately by Lymphoprep density gradient centrifugation and stained directly without culture. So that batch effects would be minimized, each experiment stained and sorted samples in pairs, pairing one healthy donor with one patient. In this chain, TRBV30 is recombined with TRBJ1-1; a tentative D match to TRBD1 spans 6 bases. The sequence was obtained from a woman aged 18-35 years in good health. Material for sequencing was naive CD4+ T cells from blood. In the paper's terms, the cell subset or site label means: true naive CD4+ T cells. Here the CDR3 is given as CAPQGMAFF. The nucleotide sequence is TGTGCCCCCCAGGGGATGGCTTTCTTT.